The present T cell receptor beta chain was sequenced within a study of cytomegalovirus exposure and HLA in healthy donors. The PCR made use of 60 Vbeta and 13 Jbeta primers. Sequencing was performed with immunoSEQ multiplex PCR; in TCRdb, only in-frame clones are kept and a portion is missing. The sample consists of 160,000 or so clones, roughly three quarters of them appearing once. The donors comprised healthy bone marrow donors. The CDR3 consists of 15 residues. CDR1 and CDR2 from the germline V gene are SGHVS and FQNEAQ. Trimming stripped 1 base from V and 8 bases from J, with 17 bases between. Study findings and constraints: Rare sequences made up most TCRs, while some public TCRs were found in many donors. TRBV6-2, TRBV6-3 and other indistinguishable V segments were excluded. Available immune exposure information covered CMV serostatus only.

Remarks on this clone: Its matching antigen is unknown.

The sequencing sample was made of PBMCs. This clonotype originated in a woman in her thirties or forties in good health and CMV-seropositive. This chain uses TRBV7-8 with TRBJ1-2; D not certain. The CDR3 loop reads CASSLDEEGREGYTF. CDR3 nucleotide sequence: TGTGCCAGCAGCTTAGATGAGGAGGGAAGAGAGGGCTACACCTTC.